In this sample, the clone carrying this T cell receptor (beta chain) turned up a few times. The sample is drawn from a study of blood T cell repertoires in COVID-19. Across the study: The cDNA or gDNA used as material had been derived from T cells, B-cell-depleted T cells, or PBMCs.

In the original analysis: Amplified reference gene primers provided the basis for estimating nucleated cell counts. Profiling relied on immunoSEQ multiplex PCR, and the TCRdb table lists in-frame clones only, not all of them. The V and J calls and the clone size are those of that table, but D and trimming were determined from the DNA. The top ten hold more than 0.8% of the sample, which has approximately 110,000 clones, 55% to 75% seen once. V gave up 4 bases and J gave up 5 bases; unmatched junction bases: 5. Per the germline V gene, CDR1 is SGHRS and CDR2 is YFSETQ. The CDR3 covers 14 residues. This TCR came from a human donor with acute or convalescent COVID-19. The donor label of this sample is uncertain. The sequencing sample was made of peripheral blood. V and J are TRBV5-1 and TRBJ1-1; 10 bases map to TRBD1. In nucleotides, the CDR3 is TGCGCCAGCAGCGTGACAGGGGGCGGGACTGAAGCTTTCTTT. This encodes CASSVTGGGTEAFF.